This T cell receptor beta chain was recovered during a study of spatial heterogeneity in lung cancer. Whole-study findings and limits: Ubiquitous expanded tumor TCRs were observed in blood more at resection than follow-up.

As to this clonotype: Its antigen is still unknown.

J was trimmed by 8 bases and V by 0 bases; bases with no gene match: 14. This CDR3 has 18 amino acids. Germline V gene data show CDR1 as LNHNV and CDR2 as YYDKDF (reference sequence). Every TCR cDNA molecule bore a unique molecular identifier. TCRdb re-analysed the 5' RACE reads in MiXCR, keeping a single row per CDR3 protein. This table holds about 86,000 distinct CDR3 sequences, around 12% found once. Indicated time point: sample taken at primary tumor resection. Whole RNA was taken from tumor, nontumor lung or frozen PBMC; it was then sequenced unsorted. The donors were 72 patients with non-small cell lung cancer that was early-stage and untreated.

This receptor was identified in a male donor with early-stage non-small cell lung cancer. Specimen: PBMCs, collected at surgery. This chain links TRBV15 with TRBJ2-4; TRBD2 matches at 9 bases. CDR3: CATSRERTSGGPEDIQYF. CDR3 sequence (DNA): TGTGCCACCAGCAGAGAGAGGACGAGCGGGGGGCCGGAGGACATTCAGTACTTC.